The 8 T cell receptor beta chains below were found in one sample sequenced in a study of OX40 agonist ivuxolimab in advanced cancers. The table came from immunoSEQ multiplex PCR; TCRdb's copy has only in-frame clones and leaves some out. Here the sample spans 45,000 to 60,000 clones, roughly 80% being singletons. The sample in question was CD4+ or CD8+ T cells sorted from blood, obtained in a trial of the OX40 agonist ivuxolimab. These receptors all stem from an adult with an advanced solid tumor such as melanoma, head and neck, liver or kidney cancer.

This chain joins TRBV9 and TRBJ2-1, with D possibly matching TRBD2 (7 bases). This CDR3 spans 13 amino acids. Trimming took off 4 bases at V and 15 bases at J, with 20 bases between the two ends. CDR1 is SGDLS and CDR2 is YYNGEE in the germline V gene. CDR3 sequence: CASSPPLGGGPFF. CDR3 nucleotide sequence: TGTGCCAGCAGCCCTCCACTAGGGGGAGGGCCGTTCTTC.

This sequence joins TRBV27 and TRBJ2-7; D may be TRBD2 (7 bases). This CDR3 comprises 13 residues. V lost 2 bases and J lost 7, with 12 bases in between. The germline gives CDR1 MNHEY, CDR2 SMNVEV (reference sequence). CDR3 sequence: CASSLGGAPEQYF. CDR3 in DNA: TGTGCCAGCAGTTTAGGGGGGGCGCCGGAGCAGTACTTC.

Turning to this clone: Possible read error: a much larger clone is one base away. The gene calls are TRBV4-1 and TRBJ1-2; D not certain. The germline CDR1 and CDR2 sequences are MGHRA and YSYEKL. The CDR3 length is 13 residues. The CDR3 coding sequence is TGCGCCAGCAGCGGGGTGGGGAACTATGGCCACACCTTC. Its translation is CASSGVGNYGHTF.

The chain joins TRBV9 to TRBJ1-1, with D unresolved. V was pared by 0 bases and J by 6 bases, with 9 bases between. Germline values: CDR1 SGDLS, CDR2 YYNGEE. The CDR3 is 13 amino acids. CDR3 sequence: CASSVGPSAEAFF. CDR3 coding DNA: TGTGCCAGCAGCGTAGGGCCGAGCGCTGAAGCTTTCTTT. Using reference TRBV9 and TRBJ1-1 for the parts outside the CDR3, the full variable domain is DSGVTQTPKHLITATGQRVTLRCSPRSGDLSVYWYQQSLDQGLQFLIQYYNGEERAKGNILERFSAQQFPDLHSELNLSSLELGDSALYFCASSVGPSAEAFFGQGTRLTVV.

CDR3 sequence reads: CASSLCCRPRNTEAFF. The CDR3 DNA reads as TGTGCCAGCAGTTTATGCTGCAGACCTCGGAACACTGAAGCTTTCTTT. The chain recombines TRBV28 with TRBJ1-1; no firm D call. The germline V gene encodes CDR1 MDHEN and CDR2 SYDVKM. The CDR3 extends over 16 amino acids. Trimming cost V 0 bases and J 1 base, with 12 bases left between them.

The chain uses TRBV29-1 and TRBJ1-2; D is perhaps TRBD1 (5 bases). The CDR3 runs 18 residues. Per the germline V gene, CDR1 is SQVTM and CDR2 is ANQGSEA. V was pared by 6 bases and J by 5 bases, with 31 bases between. The CDR3 loop is CSVGGSQTPEDNLYGYTF. As DNA, the CDR3 is TGCAGCGTCGGGGGGAGTCAGACCCCAGAGGACAACTTATATGGCTACACCTTC.

V gene TRBV11-1 combines with J gene TRBJ2-7, with 7 bases matching TRBD1. CDR3 size: 14 residues. Trimming cost V 2 bases and J 2 bases; bases outside gene matches: 3. Germline assignment: CDR1 SGHAT and CDR2 FQDESV (reference sequence). The DNA of the CDR3 is TGTGCCAGCAGCTTAAGGCAGGGGGCCTACGAGCAGTACTTC. Translated, it gives CASSLRQGAYEQYF.

The chain uses TRBV5-1 and TRBJ2-5; 9 nucleotides align to TRBD1. The DNA end is more similar to TRBJ2-7, so the J call may be wrong. Germline CDR1 reads SGHRS; CDR2 reads YFSETQ. CDR3 length equals 14 residues. The CDR3 sequence: CASTRTGAAYEQYF. CDR3 DNA sequence: TGCGCCAGCACCCGGACAGGGGCGGCCTACGAGCAGTACTTC.